These 24 T cell receptor beta chains share one sample of origin, sequenced in a study of blood T cells in healthy people across ages. Primed by a sample-barcoded 5' primer and a J-beta primer mix, a second PCR proceeded for about 7 to 12 cycles. MiXCR, run by TCRdb on the 5' RACE reads, gives a single entry per CDR3 protein. Here the sample spans under 800,000 distinct CDR3 sequences, 35% to 45% being singletons. Input material: blood. The receptors were sampled from a woman in her sixties or seventies in good health.

The chain joins TRBV5-1 to TRBJ2-3; 10 bases are a match to TRBD2. The V gene end was trimmed by 4 bases and the J gene end by 4 bases; junction bases not matched to a gene: 6. The germline gives CDR1 SGHRS, CDR2 YFSETQ. The CDR3 has 15 residues. In DNA form, the CDR3 reads TGCGCCAGCAGCGCACTAGCGGGGTACTCAGATACGCAGTATTTT. Its protein is CASSALAGYSDTQYF.

The rearrangement links TRBV21-1 to TRBJ2-3; the table assigns TRBD1, which was not confirmed against the DNA. TRBV21-1 is a pseudogene locus. The CDR3 length is 15 residues. The CDR3 spells CASTYGQGGTDTQYF. CDR3 nucleotide sequence: TGTGCCAGCACCTATGGACAGGGAGGGACAGATACGCAGTATTTT.

The J gene is TRBJ2-7, the V gene TRBV20-1; TRBD2 matches 7 bases. The germline CDR1 and CDR2 sequences are DFQATT and SNEGSKA (reference sequence). The CDR3 spans 14 residues. The trim removed 7 bases at V and 1 base at J, leaving 10 bases unmatched. The CDR3 nucleotides read TGCAGTGTTGAGGGTCCTAGCGGATCCTACGAGCAGTACTTC. This gives the protein CSVEGPSGSYEQYF.

This sequence joins TRBV11-1 and TRBJ2-7, with D hard to call. This CDR3 region has 13 residues. Germline CDR1 is SGHAT and CDR2 is FQDESV (reference sequence). The V gene lost 7 bases and the J gene lost 2 bases, with 12 bases spanning the gap. CDR3 bases: TGTGCCAGCACCCACCAGGCCCCCTACGAGCAGTACTTC. The encoded protein is CASTHQAPYEQYF.

J is TRBJ2-7 and V is TRBV6-2 or TRBV6-3; D unresolved. V was pared by 4 bases and J by 7 bases, with 11 bases between. This CDR3 has 12 amino acids. Per the germline V gene, CDR1 is MNHEY and CDR2 is SVGEGT. CDR3 region: CASSSVFGEQYF. The CDR3 DNA reads TGTGCCAGCAGTTCCGTCTTTGGGGAGCAGTACTTC.

J is TRBJ1-3 and V is TRBV4-2; D possibly corresponds to TRBD1 (6 bases). Germline values: CDR1 LGHNA, CDR2 YNFKEQ. Trimming removed 4 bases from V and 2 bases from J, with 15 bases in between. The CDR3 totals 16 residues. DNA for the CDR3: TGTGCCAGCAGCCCCGAACAGGGTGTGGCTGGAAACACCATATATTTT. Protein: CASSPEQGVAGNTIYF.

This clonotype has at least ten counts. The chain uses TRBV20-1 and TRBJ2-1, with 7 positions matching TRBD1. Germline V lookup: CDR1 DFQATT, CDR2 SNEGSKA (reference sequence). CDR3 length: 13 residues. The CDR3 region is CGVDRVSYNEQFF. In nucleotides, the CDR3 is TGCGGAGTTGACAGGGTTTCCTACAATGAGCAGTTCTTC.

On this clonotype itself: The junction and the germline gene differ at one end; a read error may be behind it. The chain carries TRBV7-2 and TRBJ2-1; 7 bases match TRBD1. The CDR3 sequence is 14 residues long. Germline loops: CDR1 SGHTA, CDR2 FQGNSA. The CDR3 reads CANSWTGIYNEQFF. CDR3 nucleotide sequence: TGTGCCAACAGCTGGACAGGTATTTACAATGAGCAGTTCTTC.

The V call is TRBV5-1, the J call TRBJ2-5, with D possibly being TRBD2 (5 bases). V lost 4 bases to trimming and J lost 7 bases, with 14 bases between them. Germline CDR1 SGHRS, CDR2 YFSETQ. CDR3 size: 13 residues. The CDR3 loop reads CASSGSDRGTQYF. In DNA, the CDR3 is TGCGCCAGCAGCGGTTCGGACCGGGGGACCCAGTACTTC.

This chain uses TRBV3-1 with TRBJ2-5; 14 nucleotides match TRBD2. V was clipped by 3 bases and J by 5 bases; unmatched bases: 5. Germline CDR1 is LGHDT and CDR2 is YNNKEL (reference sequence). The CDR3 has 16 amino acids. The CDR3 loop reads CASSQTSGGAGETQYF. In DNA, the CDR3 is TGTGCCAGCAGCCAGACTAGCGGGGGGGCCGGGGAGACCCAGTACTTC.

The J gene is TRBJ2-1, the V gene TRBV28, with 12 nucleotides matching TRBD2. Germline V gene sequence: CDR1 MDHEN, CDR2 SYDVKM. This CDR3 contains 15 residues. Unmatched junction bases numbered 7, after V lost 4 bases and J lost 9 bases. The CDR3 nucleotides are TGTGCCAGCAGTTATACCGCTAGCGGGGGGGCTGAGCAGTTCTTC. Its translation is CASSYTASGGAEQFF.

The chain has TRBV18 and TRBJ2-2, with TRBD2 identical over 12 bases. The germline V gene has CDR1 KGHSH and CDR2 LQKENI. The CDR3 is made up of 15 amino acids. Trimming removed 1 base from V and 7 bases from J; junction bases left unmatched: 1. CDR3 nucleotide sequence: TGTGCCAGCTCACCACGGACTAGCGGGGACGGGGAGCTGTTTTTT. Protein product: CASSPRTSGDGELFF.

CDR3 region: CAWSVGLQGAKNTEAFF. CDR3 in DNA: TGTGCCTGGAGTGTAGGCCTACAGGGGGCTAAGAACACTGAAGCTTTCTTT. The chain combines TRBV30 with TRBJ1-1; 9 bases agree with TRBD1. Germline CDR1 GTSNPN, CDR2 SVGIG (reference sequence). V lost 0 bases, J lost 1 base, and 9 bases stayed unmatched. The CDR3 sequence is 17 residues long.

The rearrangement links TRBV20-1 to TRBJ2-2; D tentatively reads TRBD1 or TRBD2 (6 bases each). This CDR3 spans 16 amino acids. The V gene lost 3 bases and the J gene lost 1 base, with 15 bases spanning the gap. Looked up from germline, CDR1 is DFQATT and CDR2 is SNEGSKA (reference sequence). DNA for the CDR3: TGCAGTGCTAGGTTGGGGGGCGGGATGAACACCGGGGAGCTGTTTTTT. Encoded protein: CSARLGGGMNTGELFF.

To note about this clonotype: Just one base apart from a much larger clone, this may be a read error. V and J are TRBV7-2 and TRBJ2-1; 9 bases agree with TRBD1. The J call may be incorrect, as the DNA end agrees better with TRBJ2-7. The CDR3 loop spans 15 amino acids. The germline V gene has CDR1 SGHTA and CDR2 FQGNSA. The CDR3 region has the DNA TGTGCCAGCAGAACCACAGGGGGCGGATACAATGAGCAGTACTTC. Translated: CASRTTGGGYNEQYF.

The V call is TRBV9, the J call TRBJ2-3; D remains ambiguous. CDR1 is SGDLS, CDR2 YYNGEE, per germline. V was shortened by 2 bases and J by 6 bases, with 7 bases between the two germline ends. The CDR3 is 12 amino acids. CDR3 sequence reads: CASSVHGDTQYF. CDR3 nucleotides: TGTGCCAGCAGCGTCCACGGGGATACGCAGTATTTT.

This clonotype was seen more than once but under ten times. Written as DNA, the CDR3 is TGTGCCAGCAGCGTAGATCGCTTGAGGACACGGCTCTCCGAGCAGTACTTC. Translating gives CASSVDRLRTRLSEQYF. The chain uses TRBV5-4 and TRBJ2-7; a weak D match, TRBD1 (5 bases). Germline assignment: CDR1 SGHNT and CDR2 YYREEE (reference sequence). Trimming stripped 4 bases from V and 6 bases from J, with 26 bases between. The length of the CDR3 is 17 residues.

This clonotype was counted only a few times. The gene calls are TRBV6-6 and TRBJ2-3, with 8 bases that match TRBD2. The V gene's germline CDR1 is MNHNY and CDR2 SVGAGI (reference sequence). Losses at the gene ends were 2 bases for V and 4 bases for J; bases not matched to a gene: 5. The CDR3 runs 15 residues. CDR3 amino acids: CASSYAGGGADTQYF. Written as DNA, the CDR3 is TGTGCCAGCAGTTACGCGGGGGGTGGGGCAGATACGCAGTATTTT.

This clonotype was counted ten times or more. V and J are TRBV9 and TRBJ2-1; TRBD1 matches at 8 bases. Germline assignment: CDR1 SGDLS and CDR2 YYNGEE. The CDR3 runs 15 residues. V was pared by 1 base and J by 4 bases, with 4 bases of the junction left unmatched. CDR3 in amino acids: CASSVIQGEYNEQFF. The CDR3 region has the DNA TGTGCCAGCAGCGTAATACAGGGGGAGTACAATGAGCAGTTCTTC. Looking up the rest from reference TRBV9 and TRBJ2-1 gives the full variable domain: DSGVTQTPKHLITATGQRVTLRCSPRSGDLSVYWYQQSLDQGLQFLIQYYNGEERAKGNILERFSAQQFPDLHSELNLSSLELGDSALYFCASSVIQGEYNEQFFGPGTRLTVL.

The chain recombines TRBV12-3 or TRBV12-4 with TRBJ2-5; no clear D gene. V was shortened by 3 bases and J by 1 base, with 15 bases between the two germline ends. This CDR3 is built from 16 residues. As DNA, the CDR3 is TGTGCCAGCAGTTTTAAGATTTTGGGGTTCCAAGAGACCCAGTACTTC. It encodes CASSFKILGFQETQYF.

V and J are TRBV30 and TRBJ1-2; D is ambiguous. CDR3 size: 13 residues. V was trimmed by 2 bases and J by 3 bases, leaving 10 bases between them. CDR1 GTSNPN and CDR2 SVGIG come from the germline V gene (reference sequence). In nucleotides, the CDR3 is TGTGCCTGGAGTCCCGACTCTTACTATGGCTACACCTTC. It encodes CAWSPDSYYGYTF.

The CDR3: CASSFLGQGGKGYGYTF. The CDR3 region has the DNA TGTGCCAGCAGTTTCCTCGGACAGGGAGGGAAGGGCTATGGCTACACCTTC. V usage is TRBV28 and J usage is TRBJ1-2, with 8 bases that match TRBD1. The germline V gene encodes CDR1 MDHEN and CDR2 SYDVKM. The CDR3 spans 17 residues. The trim removed 3 bases at V and 4 bases at J, leaving 13 bases unmatched.

This clonotype has a handful of counts. The chain employs TRBV7-2 and TRBJ2-7; D perhaps matches TRBD1 (6 bases). The germline V gene encodes CDR1 SGHTA and CDR2 FQGNSA. Trimming pared 0 bases from V and 5 bases from J, leaving 11 bases between. The CDR3 is 14 residues long. CDR3 protein: CASSLAYRVNEQYF. In DNA form, the CDR3 reads TGTGCCAGCAGCTTAGCCTACAGGGTGAACGAGCAGTACTTC.

This clonotype showed up just a few times. The chain links TRBV10-3 to TRBJ2-7, with 7 positions matching TRBD2. Germline lookup yields CDR1 ENHRY and CDR2 SYGVKD. The length of the CDR3 is 16 residues. The trim removed 0 bases at V and 4 bases at J, leaving 9 bases unmatched. CDR3 residues: CAISESGASGGYEQYF. CDR3 nucleotides: TGTGCCATCAGTGAGTCGGGAGCTAGCGGAGGTTACGAGCAGTACTTC.